The 5 T cell receptor beta chains below all came from one sample that was sequenced in a study of cytomegalovirus exposure and HLA in healthy donors. Some clones are missing from TCRdb's copy, which holds only in-frame ones; the method was immunoSEQ multiplex PCR. The sample records about 150,000 clones, 85% to 90% being singletons. The sequenced sample consisted of PBMCs. All receptors come from a woman in her twenties or thirties in good health and CMV-seropositive.

The chain employs TRBV28 and TRBJ2-2; the match to TRBD1 covers 10 bases. Trimming cost V 6 bases and J 6 bases; bases outside gene matches: 4. The CDR3 runs to 14 residues. Per the germline V gene, CDR1 is MDHEN and CDR2 is SYDVKM. The DNA for the CDR3 is TGTGCCAGCAGCCTGGACAGGGGGGCCGGGGAGCTGTTTTTT. This gives the protein CASSLDRGAGELFF.

The chain links TRBV7-6 to TRBJ2-2; tentative D call: TRBD1 (5 bases). V lost 1 base, J lost 2 bases, and 11 bases lay in between. Germline CDR1 reads SGHVS; CDR2 reads FNYEAQ. This CDR3 contains 16 residues. This CDR3 reads CASSLVGQGNTGELFF. As DNA, the CDR3 is TGTGCCAGCAGCTTAGTGGGTCAGGGAAACACCGGGGAGCTGTTTTTT.

This chain joins TRBV6-6 and TRBJ1-2; D may be TRBD1 (6 bases). Germline lookup yields CDR1 MNHNY and CDR2 SVGAGI (reference sequence). The CDR3 has 16 amino acids. V was pared by 2 bases and J by 2 bases, with 15 bases between. The CDR3 sequence: CASSYRGDIENYGYTF. The DNA of the CDR3 is TGTGCCAGCAGTTACCGTGGGGACATCGAGAACTATGGCTACACCTTC.

The chain employs TRBV27 and TRBJ1-2; a weak D match, TRBD1 (6 bases). This CDR3 spans 14 amino acids. In germline, CDR1 is MNHEY, CDR2 SMNVEV (reference sequence). V was pared by 2 bases and J by 2 bases, with 9 bases between. CDR3 residues: CASSLVGANYGYTF. In DNA, the CDR3 is TGTGCCAGCAGTTTAGTGGGGGCCAACTATGGCTACACCTTC.

The chain combines TRBV28 with TRBJ2-5, with D perhaps TRBD1 (5 bases). V was clipped by 2 bases and J by 4 bases, with 11 bases between them. The CDR3 contains 14 residues. The germline V gene has CDR1 MDHEN and CDR2 SYDVKM. The chain's CDR3 is CASSLPAGRETQYF. CDR3 sequence (DNA): TGTGCCAGCAGTTTACCAGCAGGGCGAGAGACCCAGTACTTC.